This T cell receptor (beta chain) derives from a study of regulatory T cells in long-lasting Graves disease. This clonotype was detected ten times or more. Antigen unknown. Germline CDR1 reads DFQATT; CDR2 reads SNEGSKA (reference sequence). This CDR3 region has 12 residues. V lost 0 bases and J lost 8, with 8 bases in between. According to the study, TCR beta libraries were built with iRepertoire HTBI primers and CDR3-region Arm-PCR. TCRdb re-called the multiplex PCR reads with MiXCR, one entry per CDR3 protein. The table has under 800,000 distinct CDR3 sequences, roughly 15% seen once. Study-level points and caveats: Persistent disease was characterized by preferential usage of TRBV28, TRBJ1-2 and TRBJ2-5.

The time point: newly diagnosed GD, antithyroid drugs for less than 3 months. Scientists built the TCR library using RNA that was extracted from PBMCs. EDTA tubes received about 9.6 milliliters of drawn peripheral blood. The data also belong to a second study, concerning T cells in Graves' hyperthyroidism and ophthalmopathy. That study adds: Clonotypes that were expanded in thyroid above 0.001 mostly appeared in blood too. Model output signaled ophthalmopathy a median about 6.3 months ahead of onset.

The chain links TRBV20-1 to TRBJ2-1, with D possibly matching TRBD2 (5 bases). The sequence came from a woman in her twenties or thirties with Graves disease. Sequencing was performed on peripheral blood mononuclear cells (PBMCs), taken at new diagnosis, from a patient treated with antithyroid drugs. CDR3 sequence reads: CSARDLRDEQFF. The CDR3 DNA reads TGCAGTGCTAGAGATCTGCGGGATGAGCAGTTCTTC.